Following are 15 T cell receptor beta chains from one sample sequenced in a study of human T cells and chemical hapten exposure. Via MiXCR, TCRdb re-called the RACE reads, giving one row per CDR3 protein. The table shows under 300,000 distinct CDR3 sequences, with about 8.1% occurring only once. Time point reported: pre-sensitization, week 0. As for treatment: therapeutic diphenylcyclopropenone sensitization with weekly scalp DPC. Sequences were derived from whole blood, sampled in connection with sensitization to the hapten diphenylcyclopropenone (DPC). These receptors all come from a woman aged 40 to 50 with alopecia areata. Some clones in this sample may be carry-over from other donors' samples.

This clonotype was counted between two and nine times. The CDR3 spells CARRRTGRGLQPQHF. CDR3 coding DNA: TGTGCCAGAAGGAGGACAGGGAGAGGGCTACAGCCCCAGCATTTT. This chain uses TRBV27 with TRBJ1-5; 8 bases agree with TRBD1. The ends lost 9 bases at V and 7 bases at J; junction bases unmatched: 14. The CDR3 is 15 amino acids. Germline V gene sequence: CDR1 MNHEY, CDR2 SMNVEV (reference sequence).

This sequence joins TRBV2 and TRBJ2-1; 10 bases are a match to TRBD2. The germline V gene encodes CDR1 SNHLY and CDR2 FYNNEI. The CDR3 covers 16 residues. The V gene end was trimmed by 8 bases and the J gene end by 4 bases; junction bases not matched to a gene: 11. The CDR3 loop is CASGVTGTSAYNEQFF. CDR3 DNA: TGTGCCAGCGGGGTTACCGGGACTAGCGCTTACAATGAGCAGTTCTTC.

This clonotype has a count of ten or more. This chain uses TRBV29-1 with TRBJ2-1; 13 bases are a match to TRBD2. J gave up 6 bases and V 4 bases, and 12 bases lay outside the gene matches. The CDR3 has 17 amino acids. Germline V gene sequence: CDR1 SQVTM, CDR2 ANQGSEA. The CDR3 spells CSVGPRTSGSRTNEQFF. The CDR3 nucleotides read TGCAGCGTTGGGCCCAGGACTAGCGGGAGTAGGACCAATGAGCAGTTCTTC.

This clonotype has only a few counts. The V and J genes are TRBV21-1 and TRBJ1-3; no check of the table's D call, TRBD1, against the DNA was made. TRBV21-1 is assigned pseudogene status. This CDR3 comprises 18 residues. The CDR3 DNA follows: TGTGCCAGCAGCATCAGGACAGGGGGCCCGCACTCTGGAAACACCATATATTTT. It is translated as CASSIRTGGPHSGNTIYF.

The gene calls are TRBV20-1 and TRBJ2-3; maybe TRBD1 (7 bases). V lost 6 bases to trimming and J lost 3 bases, with 19 bases between them. The CDR3 has 15 residues. Germline values: CDR1 DFQATT, CDR2 SNEGSKA (reference sequence). CDR3 DNA sequence: TGCAGTGCCCCCAGTTTTCAGGGGGGAACAGATACGCAGTATTTT. Translation gives CSAPSFQGGTDTQYF.

This clonotype occurred a few times. This rearrangement joins TRBV29-1 to TRBJ2-1; perhaps TRBD1 as D (6 bases). CDR1 and CDR2 from the germline V gene are SQVTM and ANQGSEA. The CDR3 has 12 residues. V was pared by 3 bases and J by 3 bases, with 6 bases between. CDR3 in DNA: TGCAGCGTTGACAGGGGCTACAATGAGCAGTTCTTC. This codes for CSVDRGYNEQFF.

There are a few counts of this clonotype. The CDR3 region has the DNA TGTGCCAGCACCTCCCGAGGGGTTTACAATTACGAGCAGTACTTC. This translates into CASTSRGVYNYEQYF. This rearrangement joins TRBV28 to TRBJ2-7; D might be TRBD1 or TRBD2, each matching 5 bases. CDR3 length equals 15 residues. V was clipped by 7 bases and J by 4 bases, with 20 bases between them. The germline CDR1 and CDR2 sequences are MDHEN and SYDVKM. Full variable domain (outside the CDR3, taken from reference TRBV28 and TRBJ2-7): DVKVTQSSRYLVKRTGEKVFLECVQDMDHENMFWYRQDPGLGLRLIYFSYDVKMKEKGDIPEGYSVSREKKERFSLILESASTNQTSMYLCASTSRGVYNYEQYFGPGTRLTVT.

V gene TRBV7-9 combines with J gene TRBJ2-1; TRBD2 matches 8 bases. Germline CDR1 reads SEHNR; CDR2 reads FQNEAQ (reference sequence). V shed 6 bases, J shed 5 bases, and the junction held 9 bases outside the gene matches. This CDR3 region has 15 residues. This CDR3 is CASSIRLANHNEQFF. The CDR3 coding sequence is TGTGCCAGCAGTATTCGACTAGCGAACCACAATGAGCAGTTCTTC.

About this clonotype: One end of the junction does not line up with germline, which may come from a read error. The J gene is TRBJ2-4, the V gene TRBV7-3, with D tentatively TRBD1 (5 bases). The CDR3 extends over 12 amino acids. CDR1 and CDR2 (germline): SGHTA, FQGTGA. The CDR3 is CVSSPDSNIQYF. CDR3 DNA sequence: TGTGTCAGCAGCCCCGACAGTAACATTCAGTACTTC. The variable domain in full, with the rest retrieved from reference TRBV7-3 and TRBJ2-4, is GAGVSQTPSNKVTEKGKYVELRCDPISGHTALYWYRQSLGQGPEFLIYFQGTGAADDSGLPNDRFFAVRPEGSVSTLKIQRTERGDSAVYLCVSSPDSNIQYFGAGTRLSVL.

This clonotype was picked up a small number of times. The V and J genes are TRBV18 and TRBJ1-4; D is perhaps TRBD1 (5 bases). With 3 bases removed from V and 5 bases from J, the gap between germline ends came to 10 bases. Germline assignment: CDR1 KGHSH and CDR2 LQKENI. The CDR3 length is 14 residues. CDR3: CASSPREGNEKLFF. The CDR3 DNA reads TGTGCCAGCTCACCCCGAGAGGGGAATGAAAAACTGTTTTTT.

This clonotype was seen a few times. The rearrangement links TRBV11-2 to TRBJ2-3, with 7 bases that match TRBD2. CDR1 and CDR2 from the germline V gene are SGHAT and FQNNGV. The CDR3 has 15 residues. V was pared by 5 bases and J by 2 bases, with 7 bases of the junction left unmatched. The CDR3 nucleotides are TGTGCCAGCAGCCCGGCGGGGGAATACACAGATACGCAGTATTTT. Its protein is CASSPAGEYTDTQYF. Based on the CDR3 plus reference TRBV11-2 and TRBJ2-3, the full variable domain is EAGVAQSPRYKIIEKRQSVAFWCNPISGHATLYWYQQILGQGPKLLIQFQNNGVVDDSQLPKDRFSAERLKGVDSTLKIQPAKLEDSAVYLCASSPAGEYTDTQYFGPGTRLTVL.

This clonotype has a handful of counts. V and J are TRBV10-3 and TRBJ2-5; D call uncertain. The CDR3 spans 14 residues. V gave up 3 bases and J gave up 2 bases, with 10 bases separating them. The V gene's germline CDR1 is ENHRY and CDR2 SYGVKD. The CDR3 nucleotides are TGTGCCATCAGTGACCTCGCCGGGCAAGAGACCCAGTACTTC. This gives the protein CAISDLAGQETQYF.

This chain uses TRBV20-1 with TRBJ2-1, with D possibly TRBD2 on 6 matching bases. CDR3 length: 14 residues. V was cut by 6 bases and J by 2 bases, with 14 bases left in between. CDR1 is DFQATT and CDR2 is SNEGSKA in the germline V gene (reference sequence). CDR3 sequence (DNA): TGCAGTGCCAAAAGCGGGTTACCCTACAATGAGCAGTTCTTC. Residues: CSAKSGLPYNEQFF.

The gene calls are TRBV5-1 and TRBJ2-3, with 8 bases lining up with TRBD2. This CDR3 region has 16 residues. Trimming took 0 bases from V and 5 from J; bases not matched to a gene: 8. Germline V gives CDR1 SGHRS, CDR2 YFSETQ. DNA for the CDR3: TGCGCCAGCAGCTTGGCCAGCGGGAGCCACGGAGATACGCAGTATTTT. It codes for CASSLASGSHGDTQYF. Supplemented by reference TRBV5-1 and TRBJ2-3, the full variable domain reads KAGVTQTPRYLIKTRGQQVTLSCSPISGHRSVSWYQQTPGQGLQFLFEYFSETQRNKGNFPGRFSGRQFSNSRSEMNVSTLELGDSALYLCASSLASGSHGDTQYFGPGTRLTVL.

This clonotype was seen only a few times. The chain employs TRBV11-2 and TRBJ1-3; no clear D gene. Trimming removed 4 bases at V and 0 bases at J, with 13 bases between. The CDR3 totals 16 residues. Per the germline V gene, CDR1 is SGHAT and CDR2 is FQNNGV. CDR3 region: CASSSGDTSSGNTIYF. The CDR3 bases are TGTGCCAGCAGCTCCGGCGACACTAGCTCTGGAAACACCATATATTTT.